The entry that follows covers one T cell receptor beta chain sequence. Its antigen is still unknown. Using immunoSEQ multiplex PCR, the repertoire was profiled, and TCRdb retains in-frame clones only, with some absent. The sample lists 250,000 to 400,000 clones, 70% to 90% occurring once. These data are taken from a study of cytomegalovirus exposure and HLA in healthy donors. Study-wide results and limits: In a later analysis, first-cohort TCR clusters were found to tend to co-occur in the approximately 120 validation repertoires. Reportedly, diagnosis of cytomegalovirus status by the classifier showed high specificity and sensitivity.

Between the trimmed V and J ends, which lost 1 base and 1 base, there was a span of 7 bases. The CDR3 is 15 residues long. Germline V gene sequence: CDR1 LNHNV, CDR2 YYDKDF (reference sequence). The sequence derives from a man aged 25-45 years in good health and CMV-seronegative. This chain uses TRBV15 with TRBJ2-2, with D perhaps TRBD1 (6 bases). The sequenced sample consisted of PBMCs. The CDR3 DNA reads as TGTGCCACCAGCAGAGGGGGACAGAACACCGGGGAGCTGTTTTTT. This translates into CATSRGGQNTGELFF.